A single sample is the source of the 27 T cell receptor beta chains below, sequenced in a study of CD8 T cells in ankylosing spondylitis. In TCRdb, the 5' RACE reads were re-called with MiXCR into one record per CDR3 protein. This sample has a few hundred thousand distinct CDR3 sequences; less than 25% occur once, and the top ten carry 3.5%. Sequencing was carried out using blood, either unsorted or a sorted T cell fraction (not recorded which). These receptors came from a female donor with ankylosing spondylitis or in good health (not recorded which).

V and J are TRBV6-2 or TRBV6-3 and TRBJ2-7; TRBD1 matches 9 bases. This CDR3 spans 13 amino acids. The germline gives CDR1 MNHEY, CDR2 SVGEGT. The junction had 8 bases not matched to a gene; V was cut back by 8 bases and J by 6 bases. CDR3 residues: CASGQGRIAEQYF. The CDR3 DNA is TGTGCCAGCGGACAGGGGAGGATCGCCGAGCAGTACTTC.

The chain combines TRBV12-3 or TRBV12-4 with TRBJ2-1, with TRBD2 identical over 7 bases. Trimming took 3 bases from V and 10 from J; bases not matched to a gene: 18. The CDR3 loop spans 17 amino acids. This CDR3 reads CASSFQSVGGSSGEQFF. CDR3 DNA: TGTGCCAGCAGTTTCCAATCCGTCGGCGGGAGTTCGGGCGAGCAGTTCTTC.

A few counts support this clonotype. The chain has TRBV4-3 and TRBJ2-6; D is unclear. Germline assignment: CDR1 LGHNA and CDR2 YSLEER. V lost 3 bases and J lost 2, with 11 bases in between. This CDR3 has 16 residues. CDR3 in DNA: TGCGCCAGCAGCCATGCTGCCCGACCTGGGGCCAACGTCCTGACTTTC. The encoded protein is CASSHAARPGANVLTF.

This clonotype appeared many times. The chain is built from TRBV7-2 and TRBJ1-5; D remains ambiguous. Per germline, CDR1 SGHTA and CDR2 FQGNSA. V was shortened by 3 bases and J by 6 bases, with 6 bases between the two germline ends. CDR3 size: 12 residues. CDR3: CASSFPSQPQHF. CDR3 in DNA: TGTGCCAGCAGCTTCCCGAGTCAGCCCCAGCATTTT.

This clonotype occurred a few times. The chain uses TRBV29-1 and TRBJ2-1; D is ambiguous. The germline V gene has CDR1 SQVTM and CDR2 ANQGSEA. With 4 bases removed from V and 5 bases from J, the gap between germline ends came to 15 bases. The CDR3 spans 14 residues. The chain's CDR3 is CSVVGLRLDNEQFF. The CDR3 nucleotides are TGCAGCGTTGTTGGGCTACGTTTAGACAATGAGCAGTTCTTC.

This clonotype has just a few counts. This chain links TRBV19 with TRBJ1-2, with D possibly matching TRBD1 (5 bases). The CDR3 is 13 amino acids. Germline assignment: CDR1 LNHDA and CDR2 SQIVND (reference sequence). Trimming removed 3 bases from V and 9 bases from J, with 14 bases in between. The CDR3 DNA is TGTGCCAGTAGTATGGGGTACAGACAGAGCTACACCTTC. Protein product: CASSMGYRQSYTF.

The J gene is TRBJ2-5, the V gene TRBV20-1; D is ambiguous. Germline CDR1 DFQATT, CDR2 SNEGSKA (reference sequence). The length of the CDR3 is 14 residues. V gave up 6 bases and J gave up 4 bases, with 18 bases separating them. The CDR3 is CSALPTKDGETQYF. Written as DNA, the CDR3 is TGCAGTGCCCTCCCAACCAAGGATGGAGAGACCCAGTACTTC.

This clonotype was seen ten or more times. The J gene is TRBJ2-5, the V gene TRBV29-1; D unresolved. The CDR3 is 12 residues long. Germline V gene lookup returns CDR1 SQVTM and CDR2 ANQGSEA. V was shortened by 6 bases and J by 0 bases, with 8 bases between the two germline ends. The CDR3 is CSVRTDQETQYF. The CDR3 coding sequence is TGCAGCGTCAGGACGGACCAAGAGACCCAGTACTTC.

V and J are TRBV12-3 or TRBV12-4 and TRBJ1-1; 8 bases fit TRBD1. The V gene end was trimmed by 4 bases and the J gene end by 13 bases; junction bases not matched to a gene: 8. The CDR3 consists of 12 residues. CDR3 region: CASSSNTGGLFF. The CDR3 DNA sequence: TGTGCCAGCAGTTCCAATACAGGGGGGCTTTTCTTT.

This clonotype showed up many times. This chain joins TRBV12-3 or TRBV12-4 and TRBJ2-5; TRBD2 might be the D (6 bases). Trimming removed 5 bases at V and 5 bases at J, with 12 bases between. CDR3 length equals 13 residues. This CDR3 reads CASSTRGLETQYF. CDR3 nucleotide sequence: TGTGCCAGCAGTACCCGGGGGTTGGAGACCCAGTACTTC.

This clonotype was recorded a few times. The rearrangement uses TRBV29-1 and TRBJ2-2; no reliable D call. Trimming removed 2 bases from V and 3 bases from J, with 7 bases in between. The CDR3 is 13 amino acids. Germline V gene lookup returns CDR1 SQVTM and CDR2 ANQGSEA. The chain's CDR3 is CSVESRYTGELFF. CDR3 nucleotide sequence: TGCAGCGTTGAATCCAGGTACACCGGGGAGCTGTTTTTT.

This clonotype was seen only a few times. The chain links TRBV11-2 to TRBJ1-2; D not resolved. Deletions cut 5 bases from V and 4 bases from J, with 14 bases between. This CDR3 spans 14 amino acids. Germline loops: CDR1 SGHAT, CDR2 FQNNGV. CDR3 DNA sequence: TGTGCCAGCAGCCAGGACCTAGGGCTCTATGGCTACACCTTC. Encoded protein: CASSQDLGLYGYTF. The variable domain in full, completed from reference TRBV11-2 and TRBJ1-2, reads EAGVAQSPRYKIIEKRQSVAFWCNPISGHATLYWYQQILGQGPKLLIQFQNNGVVDDSQLPKDRFSAERLKGVDSTLKIQPAKLEDSAVYLCASSQDLGLYGYTFGSGTRLTVV.

This clonotype was detected only a few times. The chain is built from TRBV10-3 and TRBJ1-1; no firm D call. CDR1 is ENHRY, CDR2 SYGVKD, per germline. The CDR3 is 14 amino acids. V lost 0 bases, J lost 2 bases, and 7 bases lay in between. The CDR3 nucleotides read TGTGCCATCAGTGAGTCGGGCGGAAACACTGAAGCTTTCTTT. Translated: CAISESGGNTEAFF.

The chain couples TRBV3-1 to TRBJ2-7; TRBD2 might be the D (6 bases). Germline V gives CDR1 LGHDT, CDR2 YNNKEL (reference sequence). The V end was cut by 5 bases, the J end by 2 bases, with 13 bases between. CDR3 length: 14 amino acids. CDR3 in DNA: TGTGCCAGCAGCTCGGGACTCCTACCCTACGAGCAGTACTTC. This gives the protein CASSSGLLPYEQYF.

This clonotype was seen ten or more times. The rearrangement uses TRBV10-3 and TRBJ2-5; D not resolved. V shed 2 bases and J shed 6 bases, with 13 bases lying between them. Looked up from germline, CDR1 is ENHRY and CDR2 is SYGVKD. The CDR3 has 14 residues. CDR3 sequence: CAISERSTAKTQYF. CDR3 DNA: TGTGCCATCAGTGAGAGGTCGACGGCGAAGACCCAGTACTTC.

CDR3: CASSFGGPGPIIGRDEQFF. Written as DNA, the CDR3 is TGTGCCAGCAGTTTCGGGGGACCGGGCCCTATAATAGGGCGGGACGAGCAGTTCTTC. The V and J genes are TRBV12-3 or TRBV12-4 and TRBJ2-1, with D possibly being TRBD2 (6 bases). The CDR3 length is 19 residues. The ends were cut back, 3 bases at V and 10 bases at J, with 31 bases in the middle.

This clonotype was observed a handful of times. V gene TRBV29-1 combines with J gene TRBJ2-3, with D uncertain. V was shortened by 2 bases and J by 0 bases, with 6 bases between the two germline ends. The CDR3 is made up of 13 amino acids. The germline CDR1 and CDR2 sequences are SQVTM and ANQGSEA. The DNA of the CDR3 is TGCAGCGTTGAACCCCGAAGCACAGATACGCAGTATTTT. It codes for CSVEPRSTDTQYF.

Written as DNA, the CDR3 is TGTGCCAGCACTCGGGGGGCTGTTGGCTACACCTTC. Its translation: CASTRGAVGYTF. V gene TRBV12-3 or TRBV12-4 combines with J gene TRBJ1-2, with D tentatively TRBD1 (6 bases). V gave up 7 bases and J gave up 7 bases, with 13 bases separating them. CDR3 length: 12 amino acids.

This clonotype was counted between two and nine times. The chain recombines TRBV6-2 or TRBV6-3 with TRBJ1-4; D not resolved. Germline CDR1 reads MNHEY; CDR2 reads SVGEGT. The CDR3 loop spans 15 amino acids. The ends were cut back, 11 bases at V and 6 bases at J, with 22 bases in the middle. In nucleotides, the CDR3 is TGTGCCGCCAGTCCGGGGTATGCCTTTTATGAAAAACTGTTTTTT. This translates into CAASPGYAFYEKLFF.

The CDR3 loop reads CASSLVSGRAFDEQFF. The CDR3 coding sequence is TGCGCCAGCAGCTTGGTTAGCGGGAGGGCTTTCGATGAGCAGTTCTTC. V and J are TRBV5-1 and TRBJ2-1; 11 nucleotides line up with TRBD2. Germline V CDR1 and CDR2: SGHRS, YFSETQ. This CDR3 is built from 16 residues. V gave up 0 bases and J gave up 8 bases; unmatched junction bases: 7.

This clonotype occurred a few times. The J gene is TRBJ1-1, the V gene TRBV20-1, with TRBD1 matching over 7 bases. Trimming removed 6 bases from V and 6 bases from J; junction bases left unmatched: 13. Germline CDR1 is DFQATT and CDR2 is SNEGSKA (reference sequence). CDR3 length equals 14 residues. The CDR3 loop is CSAPRTGLDSEAFF. In DNA form, the CDR3 reads TGCAGTGCCCCGAGGACAGGCCTCGATTCTGAAGCTTTCTTT.

This chain joins TRBV4-2 and TRBJ2-1; D ambiguous. This CDR3 has 16 amino acids. V shed 0 bases and J shed 0 bases, with 9 bases lying between them. Germline values: CDR1 LGHNA, CDR2 YNFKEQ. The CDR3, as DNA: TGTGCCAGCAGCCAAGATGGTAACCACTCCTACAATGAGCAGTTCTTC. Translating gives CASSQDGNHSYNEQFF.

This clonotype appeared many times. The chain recombines TRBV6-5 with TRBJ1-5, with D possibly matching TRBD1 (5 bases). Germline loops: CDR1 MNHEY, CDR2 SVGAGI. With 1 base removed from V and 4 bases from J, the gap between germline ends came to 11 bases. The CDR3 sequence is 15 residues long. The CDR3 bases are TGTGCCAGCAGTTACTGGGGACGGACAAATCAGCCCCAGCATTTT. Protein: CASSYWGRTNQPQHF.

In this sample, this clonotype turned up a few times. V is TRBV5-6 and J is TRBJ2-5; the match to TRBD2 covers 11 bases. The CDR3 sequence is 16 residues long. V lost 4 bases, J lost 3 bases, and 8 bases stayed unmatched. Germline V CDR1 and CDR2: SGHDT, YYEEEE. CDR3 amino acids: CASSHPSGRTKETQYF. CDR3 nucleotides: TGTGCCAGCAGCCATCCTAGCGGGAGGACAAAAGAGACCCAGTACTTC.

Ten or more counts support this clonotype. The chain uses TRBV20-1 and TRBJ2-2, with D tentatively TRBD1 (5 bases). This CDR3 spans 15 amino acids. Trimming pared 5 bases from V and 7 bases from J, leaving 20 bases between. Germline V gene sequence: CDR1 DFQATT, CDR2 SNEGSKA (reference sequence). CDR3 amino acids: CSAFPGTGRNGELFF. CDR3 coding DNA: TGCAGTGCTTTTCCAGGCACAGGTCGTAACGGGGAGCTGTTTTTT.

With regard to this clonotype: The conserved closing phenylalanine or tryptophan is absent in this CDR3, likely reflecting a read error. The gene calls are TRBV7-6 and TRBJ1-1; no clear D gene. This CDR3 has 13 residues. Germline V gene data show CDR1 as SGHVS and CDR2 as FNYEAQ. The V gene lost 1 base and the J gene lost 1 base, with 4 bases spanning the gap. The CDR3 loop reads CASSLGENTEAFL. The CDR3 region has the DNA TGTGCCAGCAGCTTAGGCGAGAACACTGAAGCTTTCCTT.

The chain links TRBV28 to TRBJ1-6; TRBD1 is a possible D gene (5 bases). V dropped 3 bases and J dropped 6 bases, with 9 bases sitting between them. The CDR3 contains 14 residues. CDR1 is MDHEN and CDR2 is SYDVKM in the germline V gene. CDR3 sequence reads: CASSFGGFNSPLHF. The CDR3 nucleotides read TGTGCCAGCAGTTTTGGGGGGTTTAATTCACCCCTCCACTTT.